This T cell receptor beta chain comes out of a study of tumor and adjacent non-tumor tissue in lung cancer. Whole-study context: Patients comprised 12 adenocarcinoma, 2 squamous cell carcinoma and 1 small cell lung cancer.

The template was RNA from unsorted bulk tissue. Study results and caveats: In normal lung, the top 100 clones were significantly more dominant than in tumor. Compared with tumor, normal lung showed significantly lower TCR diversity.

In the case of this clonotype: Its matching antigen is unknown. The germline gene is not matched at one end of the junction; a read error may be the cause.

A modified ARM-PCR protocol with three rounds of nested PCR amplified TCRbeta. Each CDR3 protein gets one entry after TCRdb re-called the multiplex PCR reads with MiXCR. The table has roughly 220,000 distinct CDR3 sequences, 70% to 75% seen once; the top ten hold approximately 26%. Sequencing used lung tumor tissue. This clonotype was obtained from a man aged 60 to 75 with non-small cell lung cancer.

In nucleotides, the CDR3 is TGTGCCAGCAGCTTGGCATGTCCCTTCGAAAACAATCAGTACTTC. Encoded protein: CASSLACPFENNQYF. The rearrangement uses TRBV5-6 and TRBJ2-4, with no clear D. From germline, CDR1 is SGHDT and CDR2 YYEEEE. This CDR3 region has 15 residues. Supplemented by reference TRBV5-6 and TRBJ2-4, the full variable domain reads DAGVTQSPTHLIKTRGQQVTLRCSPKSGHDTVSWYQQALGQGPQFIFQYYEEEERQRGNFPDRFSGHQFPNYSSELNVNALLLGDSALYLCASSLACPFENNQYFGAGTRLSVL.